The 11 T cell receptor beta chains listed next were all sequenced from one sample in a study of T cell clonality in common variable immunodeficiency. These receptors lack a known antigen. Findings and caveats of the study: Reportedly, TCR beta sequences from common variable immunodeficiency showed fewer deletions and N-nucleotide insertions.

The data were produced by immunoSEQ multiplex PCR, yet TCRdb's version contains in-frame clones alone and is incomplete. The sample counts roughly 42,000 clones, none seen once; the ten largest own under 6.5%. Material: peripheral blood mononuclear cells. These receptors were taken from a human donor with common variable immunodeficiency.

Worth noting for this clone: The read stops 3 residues short of the end of the CDR3; the missing end is completed from the germline J gene. The chain combines TRBV19 with TRBJ1-1; 8 bases align to TRBD1. Per the germline V gene, CDR1 is LNHDA and CDR2 is SQIVND (reference sequence). With 5 bases clipped from V and 0 bases from J, the junction kept 11 bases outside the gene matches. The CDR3 runs to 17 residues. CDR3: CASSPIDRGPLNTEAFF. CDR3 bases read: TGTGCCAGTAGTCCCATTGACAGGGGCCCTTTGAACACTGAA.

This clone has ten or more counts. The read ends 3 residues before the CDR3 terminus; that terminus is restored from the germline J gene. The chain joins TRBV5-1 to TRBJ2-7, with 10 positions matching TRBD2. The CDR3 runs 13 residues. Germline CDR1 and CDR2: SGHRS and YFSETQ. V gave up 4 bases and J gave up 6 bases; unmatched junction bases: 4. The CDR3 loop reads CASSELAGTEQYF. CDR3 DNA, as far as it was read: TGCGCCAGCAGCGAACTAGCGGGGACCGAG.

Only a few counts were recorded for this clone. Other DNA sequences in this specimen translate into the identical CDR3. The CDR3 DNA, read in part, is TGTGCCAGTAGTTCCAGGACAGGGGCGTACTCCTACAATGAG. Its protein is CASSSRTGAYSYNE. The full CDR3 sequence reads CASSSRTGAYSYNEQFF. V gene TRBV19 combines with J gene TRBJ2-1, with 9 bases lining up with TRBD1. The read halts 3 residues ahead of the CDR3 end, with the missing end drawn from the germline J gene. The CDR3 covers 17 residues. V shed 5 bases, J shed 0 bases, and the junction held 8 bases outside the gene matches. CDR1 LNHDA and CDR2 SQIVND come from the germline V gene (reference sequence).

This clone has at least ten counts. The read ends 3 residues before the CDR3 terminus; that terminus is restored from the germline J gene. This chain links TRBV20-1 with TRBJ2-2, with a weak D call TRBD1 (7 bases). V was pared by 0 bases and J by 6 bases, with 17 bases between. CDR1 and CDR2 (germline): DFQATT, SNEGSKA (reference sequence). CDR3 length equals 16 residues. CDR3 region: CSAREGRQGGSGELFF. The part of the CDR3 DNA that was read is TGCAGTGCTAGAGAGGGGCGACAGGGAGGCTCCGGGGAG.

Ten or more counts support this clone. Relative to the germline gene, one junction end is altered; a read error may explain this. The read stops 3 residues short of the end of the CDR3; the missing end is completed from the germline J gene. The chain recombines TRBV4-2 with TRBJ2-4, with D possibly being TRBD1 (5 bases). CDR3 length equals 18 residues. CDR1 LGHNA and CDR2 YNFKEQ come from the germline V gene. CDR3 DNA (partial): TGCGCCAGCAGCCAAGAAAAGGCAGGGAACTACATCAAAAACATT. Translated: CASSQEKAGNYIKNI. The full-length CDR3 reads as CASSQEKAGNYIKNIQYF.

This clone was found many times. Coverage ceases 3 residues before the CDR3 finishes, and the germline J gene fills in the end. The genes are TRBV5-6 and TRBJ2-5, with a possible D match to TRBD1 (6 bases). This CDR3 has 14 residues. V lost 3 bases and J 5 bases, leaving 14 bases between the germline ends. CDR1 is SGHDT, CDR2 YYEEEE, per germline. CDR3 DNA, as far as it was read: TGTGCCAGCAGCTCGACAGGAATTGAGGAGACC. Residues: CASSSTGIEET. The entire CDR3 sequence reads CASSSTGIEETQYF.

The CDR3 bases that were read are TGTGCCTGGGGAATCGGGACAGGGGGCTCTGGAAACACC. Encoded protein: CAWGIGTGGSGNT. The complete CDR3 reads CAWGIGTGGSGNTIYF. The chain joins TRBV30 to TRBJ1-3; 11 nucleotides align to TRBD1. The CDR3 end lies 3 residues beyond the end of the read and is filled in from the germline J gene. V gave up 5 bases and J gave up 0 bases; unmatched junction bases: 6. This CDR3 contains 16 residues. Germline CDR1 reads GTSNPN; CDR2 reads SVGIG (reference sequence). Looking up the rest from reference TRBV30 and TRBJ1-3 gives the full variable domain: SQTIHQWPATLVQPVGSPLSLECTVEGTSNPNLYWYRQAAGRGLQLLFYSVGIGQISSEVPQNLSASRPQDRQFILSSKKLLLSDSGFYLCAWGIGTGGSGNTIYFGEGSWLTVV.

This clone was observed many times. The read falls 3 residues short of the CDR3 end, and the missing part is taken from the germline J gene. The rearrangement joins TRBV6-2 or TRBV6-3 to TRBJ1-1; unclear D gene. This CDR3 has 15 residues. V lost 2 bases to trimming and J lost 0 bases, with 10 bases between them. Germline V lookup: CDR1 MNHEY, CDR2 SVGEGT. Incomplete CDR3 DNA: TGTGCCAGCAGTTACACCCCCAGCGTGAACACTGAA. Translation gives CASSYTPSVNTE. The entire CDR3 is CASSYTPSVNTEAFF.

Points on this clone: The read comes to an end 3 residues before the CDR3 does, leaving the germline J gene to fill in the end. This chain links TRBV6-1 with TRBJ2-7, with D maybe TRBD1 (8 bases). CDR1 and CDR2 from the germline V gene are MNHNS and SASEGT. The V end was cut by 2 bases, the J end by 3 bases, with 14 bases between. This CDR3 is built from 15 residues. The sequenced CDR3 bases are TGTGCCAGCAGTGAATGGGAGGGACAGGACTACGAG. Amino acid sequence: CASSEWEGQDYE. The entire CDR3 is CASSEWEGQDYEQYF.

This clone was seen repeatedly, ten times or more. CDR3 in amino acids: CSAPVVNTEAFF. The sequenced part of the CDR3 DNA is TGCAGTGCCCCCGTTGTGAACACTGAA. The gene calls are TRBV20-1 and TRBJ1-1; D not certain. Coverage ceases 3 residues before the CDR3 finishes, and the germline J gene fills in the end. V lost 6 bases, J lost 0 bases, and 8 bases lay in between. The germline V gene encodes CDR1 DFQATT and CDR2 SNEGSKA (reference sequence). CDR3 size: 12 residues.

This clone turned up a few times. The observed sequence ends 3 residues before the CDR3 terminus, with the missing tail filled in from the germline J gene. The gene calls are TRBV2 and TRBJ2-7; maybe TRBD1 (6 bases). This CDR3 has 13 amino acids. The V and J ends lost 7 bases and 0 bases respectively, with 10 bases between them. Germline V lookup: CDR1 SNHLY, CDR2 FYNNEI. The sequenced CDR3 bases are TGTGCCAGCACCGGGACATACTCCTACGAG. Translating it yields CASTGTYSYE. The entire CDR3 reads CASTGTYSYEQYF.